This T cell receptor beta chain was sequenced in a study of regulatory T cells in long-lasting Graves disease. Study-wide findings and caveats: Persistent Graves' patients showed a TCR diversity that was lower than that of newly diagnosed ones.

This sample's time point: newly diagnosed GD, antithyroid drugs for less than 3 months. TCR sequences were obtained from RNA taken from PBMCs. The germline V gene has CDR1 PRHDT and CDR2 FYEKMQ (reference sequence). The CDR3 runs 15 residues. Trimming removed 4 bases from V and 2 bases from J; junction bases left unmatched: 2. Researchers made TCR beta libraries by using iRepertoire HTBI primers and running Arm-PCR on CDR3 regions. In the authors' methods: Throughout the samples, researchers identified 60 to 70 TRBV and some 13 TRBJ segments. TCRdb re-derived calls from the multiplex PCR reads in MiXCR, one entry per CDR3 protein. It is TCRdb's table, rather than the study itself, that gives the V and J calls and clone size. The sample records 440,000 or so distinct CDR3 sequences, about a sixth being singletons. With respect to this clonotype: The antigen is unknown.

The same data also went into a second study, on T cells in Graves' hyperthyroidism and ophthalmopathy. That work states: Hyperthyroidism, newly diagnosed and lasting under 2 months, affected patients aged 18 to 65.

This TCR came from a woman aged 25 to 45 with Graves disease. V gene TRBV13 combines with J gene TRBJ1-3; 10 bases are shared with TRBD1. The sequencing used peripheral blood mononuclear cells (PBMCs), collected at new diagnosis, from a patient treated with antithyroid drugs. CDR3: CASSSTGGTGNTIYF. DNA of the CDR3: TGTGCCAGCAGCTCGACAGGGGGCACTGGAAACACCATATATTTT.